The clone carrying this T cell receptor beta chain was counted between two and nine times. TCRdb used MiXCR to reprocess the 5' RACE reads, holding one entry per CDR3 protein. The data hold about 430,000 distinct CDR3 sequences, with roughly 17% observed a single time. This entry comes from a study of T-cell memory formation after mild COVID-19. The CDR3 is made up of 12 amino acids. CDR1 MNHEY and CDR2 SMNVEV come from the germline V gene (reference sequence). V lost 11 bases, J lost 8 bases, and 16 bases lay in between. The V gene is TRBV27, the J gene TRBJ1-5; D remains unclear. The TCR comes from a man between 18 and 29 years old who had mild COVID-19 (a few samples of this study predate the infection). Cell type and time point are not known. Sequenced sample: PBMCs or a T cell subset sorted from them (not recorded which). The CDR3 protein is CALTQAWEPQHF. CDR3 coding DNA: TGTGCCCTCACTCAAGCCTGGGAGCCCCAGCATTTT.